This entry lists 21 T cell receptor beta chains sequenced from one sample in a study of control samples from healthy donors and cancer patients. TCRdb's copy holds only in-frame clones and misses some; the assay was immunoSEQ multiplex PCR. Of 190,000 or so clones in the sample, approximately 95% were seen once. The sequencing input was blood. The receptors were sampled from a man aged 18 to 30 in good health.

The V and J genes are TRBV5-5 and TRBJ1-1, with D possibly matching TRBD1 (5 bases). Trimming shortened V by 3 bases and J by 1 base, and 10 bases separated the two germline ends. CDR3 size: 14 residues. Germline V CDR1 and CDR2: SGHKS, YYEKEE (reference sequence). The CDR3 DNA is TGTGCCAGCAGCTACGTAGACAGGAACACTGAAGCTTTCTTT. Amino acid sequence: CASSYVDRNTEAFF.

This chain uses TRBV28 with TRBJ1-2; D not certain. V was pared by 3 bases and J by 4 bases, with 15 bases between. CDR1 MDHEN and CDR2 SYDVKM come from the germline V gene. The CDR3 loop spans 15 amino acids. CDR3 sequence reads: CASSFSVYGGYGYTF. As DNA, the CDR3 is TGTGCCAGCAGTTTTAGTGTTTACGGCGGCTATGGCTACACCTTC.

The V gene is TRBV25-1, the J gene TRBJ1-2; 8 positions match TRBD1. V shed 8 bases and J 5 bases; nucleotides not matched to a gene: 7. Germline V lookup: CDR1 MGHDK, CDR2 SYGVNS. CDR3 length: 13 residues. The DNA of the CDR3 is TGTGCCAGCTCTCAGGGGGCGCCGTATGGCTACACCTTC. It translates to CASSQGAPYGYTF.

The genes are TRBV2 and TRBJ2-7, with D perhaps matching TRBD1 (6 bases). CDR1 is SNHLY and CDR2 is FYNNEI in the germline V gene. Between the trimmed V and J ends, which lost 7 bases and 5 bases, there was a span of 18 bases. This CDR3 has 14 amino acids. The chain's CDR3 is CASKKTGMVDEQYF. In DNA, the CDR3 is TGTGCCAGCAAAAAAACAGGGATGGTGGACGAGCAGTACTTC.

This clone has just a few counts. V is TRBV28 and J is TRBJ1-3; D is ambiguous. From germline, CDR1 is MDHEN and CDR2 SYDVKM. V dropped 8 bases and J dropped 5 bases, with 1 base sitting between them. The length of the CDR3 is 9 residues. This CDR3 reads CASRNTIYF. The CDR3 nucleotides read TGTGCCAGCCGAAACACCATATATTTT.

The CDR3 sequence: CASSLRGASGDYNEQFF. CDR3 bases: TGTGCCAGCAGTTTAAGAGGGGCTAGCGGGGACTACAATGAGCAGTTCTTC. The chain carries TRBV27 and TRBJ2-1, with 9 bases lining up with TRBD2. Trimming at V came to 2 bases and at J to 3 bases, leaving 8 bases not matched to a gene. Germline CDR1 is MNHEY and CDR2 is SMNVEV (reference sequence). The CDR3 length is 17 residues.

V and J are TRBV29-1 and TRBJ1-3; D ambiguous. CDR1 is SQVTM and CDR2 is ANQGSEA in the germline V gene. Trimming stripped 7 bases from V and 0 bases from J, with 7 bases between. The CDR3 has 12 residues. As DNA, the CDR3 is TGCAGCGCCACCATCTCTGGAAACACCATATATTTT. This translates into CSATISGNTIYF.

The chain carries TRBV4-1 and TRBJ1-5; possibly TRBD1 for D (5 bases). The CDR3 runs 15 residues. The V and J ends lost 4 bases and 6 bases respectively, with 16 bases between them. CDR1 is MGHRA and CDR2 is YSYEKL in the germline V gene. The CDR3 is CASSLQDTGFQPQHF. CDR3 bases: TGCGCCAGCAGCCTACAAGATACAGGCTTTCAGCCCCAGCATTTT.

The chain couples TRBV11-2 to TRBJ2-7, with 8 bases fitting TRBD1. After removal of 2 bases from V and 5 bases from J, the junction contained 8 bases not matched to a gene. This CDR3 has 15 amino acids. Germline assignment: CDR1 SGHAT and CDR2 FQNNGV. This chain's CDR3 is CASSLKTGGRNEQYF. In DNA form, the CDR3 reads TGTGCCAGCAGCTTAAAAACAGGGGGGAGAAACGAGCAGTACTTC.

The rearrangement uses TRBV4-1 and TRBJ1-1; 7 bases map to TRBD1. V shed 4 bases and J 1 base; nucleotides not matched to a gene: 9. Germline CDR1 is MGHRA and CDR2 is YSYEKL. The CDR3 has 16 residues. This chain's CDR3 is CASSPDRAMANTEAFF. As DNA, the CDR3 is TGCGCCAGCAGCCCAGACAGGGCGATGGCGAACACTGAAGCTTTCTTT.

The chain is built from TRBV7-9 and TRBJ2-1; no firm D call. Between the trimmed V and J ends, which lost 4 bases and 0 bases, there was a span of 10 bases. The germline V gene has CDR1 SEHNR and CDR2 FQNEAQ (reference sequence). There are 15 residues in the CDR3. CDR3 amino acids: CASSSQLVSYNEQFF. DNA for the CDR3: TGTGCCAGCAGCTCACAGTTGGTCTCCTACAATGAGCAGTTCTTC.

The CDR3, as DNA: TGTGCCAGTAGTTCTCACCCGCCCCTAGCGGGGGGTTTAAATACGCAGTATTTT. Translation gives CASSSHPPLAGGLNTQYF. The V call is TRBV19, the J call TRBJ2-3, with 11 bases fitting TRBD2. The CDR3 is made up of 18 amino acids. Trimming removed 5 bases from V and 7 bases from J; junction bases left unmatched: 17. The V gene's germline CDR1 is LNHDA and CDR2 SQIVND (reference sequence).

V and J are TRBV18 and TRBJ1-3, with D unresolved. This CDR3 spans 15 amino acids. In germline, CDR1 is KGHSH, CDR2 LQKENI. V lost 6 bases and J 0 bases, leaving 12 bases between the germline ends. CDR3 in DNA: TGTGCCAGCTCCGGGCGGGGTCGCTCTGGAAACACCATATATTTT. Amino acids: CASSGRGRSGNTIYF. Full variable domain (rest looked up from reference TRBV18 and TRBJ1-3): NAGVMQNPRHLVRRRGQEARLRCSPMKGHSHVYWYRQLPEEGLKFMVYLQKENIIDESGMPKERFSAEFPKEGPSILRIQQVVRGDSAAYFCASSGRGRSGNTIYFGEGSWLTVV.

CDR3 sequence: CASTNAADRGHTGELFF. The CDR3 DNA follows: TGTGCCAGTACCAACGCCGCGGACAGGGGGCACACCGGGGAGCTGTTTTTT. The chain joins TRBV19 to TRBJ2-2; TRBD1 aligns across 11 bases. The germline V gene encodes CDR1 LNHDA and CDR2 SQIVND (reference sequence). The trim removed 7 bases at V and 3 bases at J, leaving 10 bases unmatched. This CDR3 is built from 17 residues.

This clone has a single count. J is TRBJ1-5 and V is TRBV2; D call uncertain. The CDR3 runs to 17 residues. Trimming pared 1 base from V and 0 bases from J, leaving 13 bases between. The germline gives CDR1 SNHLY, CDR2 FYNNEI. CDR3 nucleotides: TGTGCCAGCAGTGAAGAGCCCCCGAGGGATAGCAATCAGCCCCAGCATTTT. Its protein is CASSEEPPRDSNQPQHF.

The chain is built from TRBV5-4 and TRBJ2-5, with D perhaps given as TRBD1 or TRBD2 (5 bases each). There are 15 residues in the CDR3. With 0 bases removed from V and 1 base from J, the gap between germline ends came to 10 bases. Germline CDR1 and CDR2: SGHNT and YYREEE (reference sequence). The DNA of the CDR3 is TGTGCCAGCAGCTTGGGGGGACCGCTCCAAGAGACCCAGTACTTC. This codes for CASSLGGPLQETQYF.

This chain connects TRBV4-2 to TRBJ2-2; 10 bases agree with TRBD2. In germline, CDR1 is LGHNA, CDR2 YNFKEQ. The ends lost 1 base at V and 6 bases at J; junction bases unmatched: 11. The CDR3 length is 18 residues. This CDR3 is CASSQGASGGILPGELFF. The CDR3 DNA follows: TGTGCCAGCAGCCAAGGGGCTAGCGGGGGAATTCTACCCGGGGAGCTGTTTTTT.

The chain employs TRBV4-2 and TRBJ1-5, with 7 bases fitting TRBD1. J lost 0 bases, V lost 4 bases, and 6 bases had no gene match. The CDR3 spans 16 residues. CDR1 and CDR2 from the germline V gene are LGHNA and YNFKEQ. The CDR3 region has the DNA TGTGCCAGCAGCCCCCTGACAGGGCTTAGCAATCAGCCCCAGCATTTT. Translated: CASSPLTGLSNQPQHF.

This chain joins TRBV5-5 and TRBJ2-1; D is unresolved. The V and J ends lost 5 bases and 0 bases respectively, with 12 bases between them. Per germline, CDR1 SGHKS and CDR2 YYEKEE (reference sequence). This CDR3 region has 15 residues. The CDR3 protein is CASSTAPTSYNEQFF. DNA for the CDR3: TGTGCCAGCAGTACGGCCCCAACCTCCTACAATGAGCAGTTCTTC.

For the CDR3, the DNA is TGTGCCAGCAGCTTAGACAGGGGCTCACCCCTCCACTTT. It is translated as CASSLDRGSPLHF. The chain is built from TRBV11-3 and TRBJ1-6; a weak D match, TRBD1 (6 bases). The CDR3 runs 13 residues. The germline gives CDR1 SGHNT, CDR2 YENEEA. V dropped 0 bases and J dropped 10 bases, with 7 bases sitting between them.

The CDR3: CAFSDRAREAFF. The CDR3 DNA reads as TGTGCCTTCTCGGACAGGGCTCGAGAAGCTTTCTTT. The rearrangement joins TRBV30 to TRBJ1-1; 8 bases are shared with TRBD1. This CDR3 region has 12 residues. The V segment lost 7 bases and the J segment 8 bases; nucleotides outside the gene matches: 9. Germline V gives CDR1 GTSNPN, CDR2 SVGIG (reference sequence).